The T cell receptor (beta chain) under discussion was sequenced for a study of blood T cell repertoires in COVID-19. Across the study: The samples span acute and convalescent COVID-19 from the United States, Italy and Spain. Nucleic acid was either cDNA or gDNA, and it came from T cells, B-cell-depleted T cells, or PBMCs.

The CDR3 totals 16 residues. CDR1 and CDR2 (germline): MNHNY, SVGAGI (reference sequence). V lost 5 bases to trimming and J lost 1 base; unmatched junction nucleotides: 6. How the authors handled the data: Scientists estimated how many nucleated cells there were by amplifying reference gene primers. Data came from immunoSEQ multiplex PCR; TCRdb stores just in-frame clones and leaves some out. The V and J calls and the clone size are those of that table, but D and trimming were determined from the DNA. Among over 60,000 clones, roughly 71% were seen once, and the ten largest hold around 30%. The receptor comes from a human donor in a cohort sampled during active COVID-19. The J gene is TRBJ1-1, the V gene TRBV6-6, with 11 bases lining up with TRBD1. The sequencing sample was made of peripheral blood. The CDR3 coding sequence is TGTGCCAGCAGTGCACGAGGACAGGGGGCGAACACTGAAGCTTTCTTT. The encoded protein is CASSARGQGANTEAFF.